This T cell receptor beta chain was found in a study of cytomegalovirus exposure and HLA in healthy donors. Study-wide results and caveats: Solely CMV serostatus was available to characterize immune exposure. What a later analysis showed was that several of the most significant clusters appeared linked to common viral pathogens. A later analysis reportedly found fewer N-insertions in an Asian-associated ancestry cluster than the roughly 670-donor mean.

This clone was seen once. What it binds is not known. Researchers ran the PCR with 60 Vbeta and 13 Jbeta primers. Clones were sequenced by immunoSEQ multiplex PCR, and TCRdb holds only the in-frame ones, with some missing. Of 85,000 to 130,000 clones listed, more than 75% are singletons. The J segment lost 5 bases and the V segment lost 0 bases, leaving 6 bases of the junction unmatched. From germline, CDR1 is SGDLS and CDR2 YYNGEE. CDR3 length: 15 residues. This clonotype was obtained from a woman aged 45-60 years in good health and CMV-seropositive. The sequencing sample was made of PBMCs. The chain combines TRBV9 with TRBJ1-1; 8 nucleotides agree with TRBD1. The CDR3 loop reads CASSVVTGGGTEAFF. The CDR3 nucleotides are TGTGCCAGCAGCGTAGTAACAGGGGGGGGGACTGAAGCTTTCTTT.